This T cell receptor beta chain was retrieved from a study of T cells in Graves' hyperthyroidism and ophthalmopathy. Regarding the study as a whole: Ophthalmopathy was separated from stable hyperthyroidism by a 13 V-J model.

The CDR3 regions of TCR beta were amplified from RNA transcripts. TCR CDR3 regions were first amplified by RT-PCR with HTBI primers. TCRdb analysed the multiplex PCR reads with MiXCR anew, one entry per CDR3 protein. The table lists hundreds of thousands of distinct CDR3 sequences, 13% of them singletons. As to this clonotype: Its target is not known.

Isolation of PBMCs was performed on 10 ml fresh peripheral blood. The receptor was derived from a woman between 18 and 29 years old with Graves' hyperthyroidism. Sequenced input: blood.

The DNA of the CDR3 is TGTGCCAGCAGCCAAGATTTGTGGCAGAACCTTAACTATGGCTACACCTTC. This encodes CASSQDLWQNLNYGYTF. The J gene is TRBJ1-2, the V gene TRBV4-2; D is unclear. The germline CDR1 and CDR2 sequences are LGHNA and YNFKEQ. Trimming removed 0 bases at V and 1 base at J, with 15 bases between. The CDR3 has 17 amino acids.